This T cell receptor (beta chain) came from a study of blood T cell repertoires in COVID-19. The V segment lost 3 bases and the J segment 0 bases; nucleotides outside the gene matches: 9. Germline CDR1 and CDR2: LGHNA and YNFKEQ. The CDR3 is 17 residues long. Only in-frame clones appear in the TCRdb table, and some are missing; sequencing was by immunoSEQ multiplex PCR. This sample has roughly 150,000 clones, with around nine tenths found just once. This clone showed up just a few times. The chain employs TRBV4-2 and TRBJ1-1; TRBD1 aligns across 8 bases. The specimen sequenced was peripheral blood. The TCR originated in a human donor in a cohort sampled during active COVID-19. The CDR3 DNA sequence: TGTGCCAGCAGCCATCCGGGACAGGCTTACATGAACACTGAAGCTTTCTTT. Encoded protein: CASSHPGQAYMNTEAFF.